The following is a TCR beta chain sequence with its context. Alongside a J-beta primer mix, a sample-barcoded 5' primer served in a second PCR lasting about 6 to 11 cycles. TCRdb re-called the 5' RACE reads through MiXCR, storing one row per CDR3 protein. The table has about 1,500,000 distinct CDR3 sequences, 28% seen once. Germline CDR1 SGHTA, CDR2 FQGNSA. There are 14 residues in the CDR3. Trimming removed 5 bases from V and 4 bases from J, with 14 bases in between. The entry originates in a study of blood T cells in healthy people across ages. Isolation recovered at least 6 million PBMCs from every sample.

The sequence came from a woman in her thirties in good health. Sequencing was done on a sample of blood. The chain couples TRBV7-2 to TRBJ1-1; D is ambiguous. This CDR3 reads CASSLRAPGTEAFF. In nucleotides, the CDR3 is TGTGCCAGCAGCCTCCGGGCCCCGGGCACTGAAGCTTTCTTT.